Following are 18 T cell receptor beta chains from one sample sequenced in a study of PD-L1 blockade in urothelial cancer. This sample's time point: pretreatment peripheral blood. Assay: immunoSEQ multiplex PCR; the TCRdb copy retains only in-frame clones and omits some. Of approximately 90,000 clones in the sample, approximately 81% are singletons; the top ten hold about 15%. This material consisted of PBMCs, taken around atezolizumab (anti-PD-L1) treatment. These receptors all come from a man between 60 and 75 years old with urothelial cancer.

The rearrangement joins TRBV6-6 to TRBJ1-4; 8 bases map to TRBD1. The CDR3 spans 15 residues. V was clipped by 5 bases and J by 7 bases; unmatched bases: 9. Per the germline V gene, CDR1 is MNHNY and CDR2 is SVGAGI (reference sequence). CDR3 region: CASSHIQGVGEKLFF. Here the CDR3 DNA reads TGTGCCAGCAGTCACATACAGGGGGTCGGTGAAAAACTGTTTTTT.

The chain uses TRBV4-1 and TRBJ1-5, with 7 bases identical to TRBD1. Germline CDR1 reads MGHRA; CDR2 reads YSYEKL. Trimming removed 0 bases from V and 6 bases from J; junction bases left unmatched: 8. The CDR3 has 16 residues. In DNA, the CDR3 is TGCGCCAGCAGCCAAGAAGCAGACAGGGTTGGTCAGCCCCAGCATTTT. Translated: CASSQEADRVGQPQHF.

The rearrangement links TRBV2 to TRBJ2-4; 9 positions agree with TRBD1. Germline lookup yields CDR1 SNHLY and CDR2 FYNNEI. The V segment lost 3 bases and the J segment 4 bases; nucleotides outside the gene matches: 10. CDR3 size: 17 residues. CDR3 nucleotide sequence: TGTGCCAGCAGTGAGAAGTCTGCGGGACAGGGAAAAAACATTCAGTACTTC. It translates to CASSEKSAGQGKNIQYF.

This chain uses TRBV11-3 with TRBJ1-3, with a weak D call TRBD1 (6 bases). V gave up 5 bases and J gave up 3 bases, with 11 bases separating them. This CDR3 is built from 14 residues. Germline CDR1 and CDR2: SGHNT and YENEEA. The CDR3 DNA reads as TGTGCCAGCAGCCCTGGACAGCTTGGAAACACCATATATTTT. It is translated as CASSPGQLGNTIYF. Together with reference TRBV11-3 and TRBJ1-3, the CDR3 gives the full variable domain: EAGVVQSPRYKIIEKKQPVAFWCNPISGHNTLYWYLQNLGQGPELLIRYENEEAVDDSQLPKDRFSAERLKGVDSTLKIQPAELGDSAVYLCASSPGQLGNTIYFGEGSWLTVV.

The chain employs TRBV5-1 and TRBJ2-7; TRBD2 agrees at 15 bases. The V segment lost 3 bases and the J segment 7 bases; nucleotides outside the gene matches: 11. Germline V CDR1 and CDR2: SGHRS, YFSETQ. The length of the CDR3 is 17 residues. CDR3 residues: CASSSGLAGGLFEEQYF. The CDR3 DNA follows: TGCGCCAGCAGCTCGGGACTAGCGGGGGGATTATTCGAAGAGCAGTACTTC.

The CDR3 region is CASSYLWATEAFF. CDR3 nucleotides: TGTGCCAGCAGTTACTTGTGGGCCACTGAAGCTTTCTTT. The chain employs TRBV6-6 and TRBJ1-1; unclear D gene. The germline CDR1 and CDR2 sequences are MNHNY and SVGAGI (reference sequence). Trimming removed 1 base at V and 4 bases at J, with 7 bases between. The CDR3 covers 13 residues.

J is TRBJ2-7 and V is TRBV6-6, with 8 bases matching TRBD1. The germline CDR1 and CDR2 sequences are MNHNY and SVGAGI (reference sequence). With V trimmed by 5 bases and J by 1 base, 10 bases remained unmatched. CDR3 length: 16 amino acids. The CDR3 sequence is CASSPRDRTNSYEQYF. Written as DNA, the CDR3 is TGTGCCAGCAGTCCTCGGGACAGGACTAATTCCTACGAGCAGTACTTC.

V usage is TRBV30 and J usage is TRBJ1-6, with D perhaps TRBD1 (5 bases). Per germline, CDR1 GTSNPN and CDR2 SVGIG (reference sequence). Trimming took 0 bases from V and 1 from J, leaving 13 bases between them. The CDR3 runs to 17 residues. In DNA, the CDR3 is TGTGCCTGGAGTGTAGGCAGGGTCCGTTCCTATAATTCACCCCTCCACTTT. It yields the protein CAWSVGRVRSYNSPLHF.

The chain is built from TRBV28 and TRBJ2-3, with 15 bases fitting TRBD2. Germline V gives CDR1 MDHEN, CDR2 SYDVKM. This CDR3 is 16 amino acids long. The V and J ends lost 6 bases and 6 bases, in that order; junction bases with no gene match: 7. In DNA form, the CDR3 reads TGTGCCAGCAGAGCCGGGACTAGCGGGAGGAGGGATACGCAGTATTTT. Protein product: CASRAGTSGRRDTQYF.

The chain has TRBV7-2 and TRBJ2-7; 11 bases are shared with TRBD1. The germline CDR1 and CDR2 sequences are SGHTA and FQGNSA. J was trimmed by 5 bases and V by 6 bases; bases with no gene match: 6. This CDR3 is built from 14 residues. The CDR3 here is CASRSGQGGHEQYF. In DNA, the CDR3 is TGTGCCAGCAGGTCGGGACAGGGGGGCCACGAGCAGTACTTC.

The chain is built from TRBV6-5 and TRBJ2-2; TRBD2 aligns across 8 bases. The CDR3 runs 14 residues. Trimming removed 7 bases from V and 7 bases from J; junction bases left unmatched: 8. Germline V gives CDR1 MNHEY, CDR2 SVGAGI. The CDR3, as DNA: TGTGCCAGCAATTCGGGAGGGTGGGTCGGGGAGCTGTTTTTT. Its translation is CASNSGGWVGELFF.

CDR3 nucleotides: TGCGCCAGCAGCTCTACCGGGACTAGCGGGAGGGCCGGGCAGTACTTC. It is translated as CASSSTGTSGRAGQYF. The rearrangement joins TRBV5-1 to TRBJ2-7, with 16 bases identical to TRBD2. CDR1 is SGHRS, CDR2 YFSETQ, per germline. J gave up 9 bases and V 3 bases, and 9 bases lay outside the gene matches. CDR3 size: 16 residues.

This clone has a handful of counts. The chain employs TRBV6-1 and TRBJ2-3; TRBD1 aligns across 8 bases. V lost 10 bases to trimming and J lost 6 bases; unmatched junction nucleotides: 6. The length of the CDR3 is 12 residues. Germline values: CDR1 MNHNS, CDR2 SASEGT. CDR3 residues: CATMDRADTQYF. In DNA, the CDR3 is TGTGCCACCATGGACAGGGCTGATACGCAGTATTTT.

This rearrangement joins TRBV5-1 to TRBJ2-6; D is ambiguous. Germline assignment: CDR1 SGHRS and CDR2 YFSETQ. V was pared by 4 bases and J by 0 bases, with 11 bases between. CDR3 size: 16 residues. The CDR3 region has the DNA TGCGCCAGCAGCGCGGCTCCCCACTCTGGGGCCAACGTCCTGACTTTC. Its protein is CASSAAPHSGANVLTF.

This clone was counted a few times. The chain uses TRBV7-9 and TRBJ2-7, with D possibly TRBD2 on 6 matching bases. V was cut by 1 base and J by 4 bases, with 11 bases left in between. Germline-derived CDR1 and CDR2 are SEHNR and FQNEAQ (reference sequence). The CDR3 is 14 amino acids. CDR3 residues: CASSLGGNRYEQYF. As DNA, the CDR3 is TGTGCCAGCAGCTTAGGCGGGAATCGGTACGAGCAGTACTTC. The full variable domain, in which reference TRBV7-9 and TRBJ2-7 provide the parts outside the CDR3, is DTGVSQNPRHKITKRGQNVTFRCDPISEHNRLYWYRQTLGQGPEFLTYFQNEAQLEKSRLLSDRFSAERPKGSFSTLEIQRTEQGDSAMYLCASSLGGNRYEQYFGPGTRLTVT.

The chain is built from TRBV29-1 and TRBJ2-2, with 9 bases identical to TRBD2. Germline assignment: CDR1 SQVTM and CDR2 ANQGSEA. V lost 7 bases and J lost 3; bases outside the gene matches: 6. CDR3 length equals 14 residues. CDR3 DNA sequence: TGCAGCGCCCCGGGACTAGCAGACACCGGGGAGCTGTTTTTT. Translation: CSAPGLADTGELFF.

For this clone: Mismatch with germline at one junction end may stem from a read error. This chain connects TRBV6-6 to TRBJ2-7; no clear D. The germline gives CDR1 MNHNY, CDR2 SVGAGI (reference sequence). The CDR3 length is 12 residues. The CDR3 here is CASSSPGTEAFF. CDR3 DNA sequence: TGTGCCAGCAGTTCACCCGGAACCGAAGCGTTCTTC.

This CDR3 is CAIASGTGEGEQYF. CDR3 in DNA: TGTGCCATCGCGTCCGGGACAGGCGAGGGCGAGCAGTACTTC. The chain uses TRBV10-3 and TRBJ2-7; 8 bases agree with TRBD1. Trimming took 8 bases from V and 6 from J; bases not matched to a gene: 12. Germline V gene data show CDR1 as ENHRY and CDR2 as SYGVKD. The CDR3 loop spans 14 amino acids.